These 10 T cell receptor beta chains came from one sample sequenced in a study of shared clonotypes between healthy human individuals. Naive CD8 isolation took CD45RO-negative cells positively selected for CCR7 and excluded terminally differentiated effector memory CD45RA+ cells. Using immunoSEQ multiplex PCR, the repertoire was profiled, and TCRdb retains in-frame clones only, with some absent. The sample lists roughly 590,000 clones; just under 97% were seen once. The sample comprised naive CD8+ T cells sorted from blood. These receptors were obtained from a woman aged 25 to 39 in good health.

This clone has just one count. Other nucleotide sequences from this sample produce the same CDR3. The chain joins TRBV9 to TRBJ2-2; D is undetermined. Germline CDR1 and CDR2: SGDLS and YYNGEE. This CDR3 is 14 amino acids long. Trimming stripped 1 base from V and 4 bases from J, with 8 bases between. The CDR3 is CASSVSWGTGELFF. The DNA of the CDR3 is TGTGCCAGCAGCGTAAGTTGGGGCACCGGGGAGCTGTTTTTT.

The V gene is TRBV28, the J gene TRBJ2-2; no definite D call. This CDR3 comprises 18 residues. V lost 2 bases and J lost 5, with 21 bases in between. Germline V gives CDR1 MDHEN, CDR2 SYDVKM. The CDR3 spells CASSLTAQATQYTGELFF. The CDR3, as DNA: TGTGCCAGCAGTTTAACAGCGCAGGCGACCCAGTATACCGGGGAGCTGTTTTTT.

The chain recombines TRBV7-9 with TRBJ1-1; D unclear. The CDR3 extends over 13 amino acids. V lost 5 bases to trimming and J lost 6 bases, with 13 bases between them. Germline V CDR1 and CDR2: SEHNR, FQNEAQ (reference sequence). The DNA for the CDR3 is TGTGCCAGCAGCCGTGTGGAGGTCTCTGAAGCTTTCTTT. It is translated as CASSRVEVSEAFF.

The rearrangement links TRBV13 to TRBJ2-7; 7 nucleotides agree with TRBD1. The CDR3 contains 14 residues. The germline V gene encodes CDR1 PRHDT and CDR2 FYEKMQ (reference sequence). Trimming cost V 5 bases and J 3 bases; bases outside gene matches: 7. The CDR3 DNA reads TGTGCCAGCAGCACCCGGGGACAGAACTACGAGCAGTACTTC. Translation: CASSTRGQNYEQYF.

This chain joins TRBV15 and TRBJ2-1; 13 bases are shared with TRBD2. The CDR3 is made up of 15 amino acids. From germline, CDR1 is LNHNV and CDR2 YYDKDF (reference sequence). J lost 9 bases, V lost 2 bases, and 4 bases had no gene match. This CDR3 reads CATSRWTSGSGEQFF. The CDR3 bases are TGTGCCACCAGCAGATGGACTAGCGGGAGTGGTGAGCAGTTCTTC.

The chain links TRBV7-9 to TRBJ1-2; possible D gene TRBD1, 6 bases. Looked up from germline, CDR1 is SEHNR and CDR2 is FQNEAQ (reference sequence). CDR3 length equals 13 residues. V lost 6 bases and J 4 bases, leaving 12 bases between the germline ends. The CDR3, as DNA: TGTGCCAGCAGTGCAGGACAGACCTATGGCTACACCTTC. Its translation: CASSAGQTYGYTF.

The chain has TRBV11-1 and TRBJ1-1; maybe TRBD1 (5 bases). Germline loops: CDR1 SGHAT, CDR2 FQDESV (reference sequence). Trimming cost V 1 base and J 0 bases, with 9 bases left between them. CDR3 length: 15 amino acids. Here the CDR3 DNA reads TGTGCCAGCAGCTTAGACCAGGGCATGAACACTGAAGCTTTCTTT. This translates into CASSLDQGMNTEAFF.

The V call is TRBV27, the J call TRBJ2-7, with D possibly being TRBD1 (6 bases). The CDR3 has 13 residues. Germline lookup yields CDR1 MNHEY and CDR2 SMNVEV (reference sequence). The ends were cut back, 2 bases at V and 5 bases at J, with 10 bases in the middle. CDR3 sequence (DNA): TGTGCCAGCAGTTTAAACAGGGACCACGAGCAGTACTTC. It specifies CASSLNRDHEQYF.

The genes are TRBV19 and TRBJ1-5; possibly TRBD1 for D (6 bases). From germline, CDR1 is LNHDA and CDR2 SQIVND (reference sequence). V was pared by 3 bases and J by 6 bases, with 12 bases between. The CDR3 spans 14 residues. The CDR3 sequence: CASSIGQLTQPQHF. The CDR3 bases are TGTGCCAGTAGTATTGGACAGCTAACTCAGCCCCAGCATTTT. The variable domain in full, with the rest retrieved from reference TRBV19 and TRBJ1-5, is DGGITQSPKYLFRKEGQNVTLSCEQNLNHDAMYWYRQDPGQGLRLIYYSQIVNDFQKGDIAEGYSVSREKKESFPLTVTSAQKNPTAFYLCASSIGQLTQPQHFGDGTRLSIL.

Details on this clone: Distinct nucleotide sequences in the sample also encode this CDR3. V is TRBV9 and J is TRBJ1-3; D may be TRBD1 (5 bases). The germline V gene encodes CDR1 SGDLS and CDR2 YYNGEE. The length of the CDR3 is 12 residues. V lost 7 bases and J 4 bases, leaving 9 bases between the germline ends. For the CDR3, the DNA is TGTGCCAGCTCGGGGGACGGAAACACCATATATTTT. This gives the protein CASSGDGNTIYF.